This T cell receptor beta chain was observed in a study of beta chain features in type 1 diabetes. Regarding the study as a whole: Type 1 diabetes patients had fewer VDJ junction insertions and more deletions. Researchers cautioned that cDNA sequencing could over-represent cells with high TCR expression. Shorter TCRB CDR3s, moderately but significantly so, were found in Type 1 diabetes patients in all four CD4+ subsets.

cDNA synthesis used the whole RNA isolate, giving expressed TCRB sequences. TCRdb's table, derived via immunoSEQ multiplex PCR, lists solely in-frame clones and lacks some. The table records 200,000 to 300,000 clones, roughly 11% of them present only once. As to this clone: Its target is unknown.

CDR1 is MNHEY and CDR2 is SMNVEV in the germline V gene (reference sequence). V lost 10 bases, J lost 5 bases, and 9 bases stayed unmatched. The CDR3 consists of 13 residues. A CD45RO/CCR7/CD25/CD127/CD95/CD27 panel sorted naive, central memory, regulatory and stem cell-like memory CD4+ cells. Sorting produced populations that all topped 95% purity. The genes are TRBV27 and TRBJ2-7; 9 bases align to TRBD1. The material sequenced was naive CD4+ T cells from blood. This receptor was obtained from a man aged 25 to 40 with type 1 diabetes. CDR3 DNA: TGTGCCACCTCCGGACAGGGGTCCCACGAGCAGTACTTC. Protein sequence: CATSGQGSHEQYF.